Presented here are 18 T cell receptor beta chains from one specimen sequenced in a study of regulatory T cells in long-lasting Graves disease. Assembly of TCR beta libraries relied on iRepertoire HTBI primers together with Arm-PCR of CDR3 regions. Using its own MiXCR run on the multiplex PCR reads, TCRdb lists one record per CDR3 protein. The table lists approximately 690,000 distinct CDR3 sequences, about 30% of them singletons. Time point reported: persistent/refractory GD, antithyroid drugs over 5 years with positive TRAb. Construction of the TCR library relied on RNA isolated from PBMCs. Sequencing used peripheral blood mononuclear cells (PBMCs), obtained when the disease was refractory, from a patient treated with antithyroid drugs. The receptors here all came from a female donor with Graves disease.

This clonotype was detected only a few times. DNA for the CDR3: TGTGCCACCAGCAGTCTCCGGGAGGGCTACGAGCAGTACTTC. Protein: CATSSLREGYEQYF. The chain recombines TRBV15 with TRBJ2-7, with 8 positions matching TRBD2. CDR3 size: 14 residues. The trim removed 3 bases at V and 3 bases at J, leaving 4 bases unmatched. Germline assignment: CDR1 LNHNV and CDR2 YYDKDF (reference sequence).

This clonotype was detected ten times or more. The rearrangement uses TRBV28 and TRBJ1-1; D not resolved. The germline V gene encodes CDR1 MDHEN and CDR2 SYDVKM. V was pared by 6 bases and J by 0 bases, with 8 bases between. The CDR3 runs 13 residues. The CDR3 sequence is CASRPSLNTEAFF. The CDR3 DNA reads TGTGCCAGCAGACCATCCTTGAACACTGAAGCTTTCTTT.

The rearrangement joins TRBV2 to TRBJ2-2; 8 bases align to TRBD2. The CDR3 runs 16 residues. CDR1 and CDR2 from the germline V gene are SNHLY and FYNNEI. The V segment lost 3 bases and the J segment 4 bases; nucleotides outside the gene matches: 7. CDR3 DNA: TGTGCCAGCAGTGAGGGACTAGAGAGATGCACCGGGGAGCTGTTTTTT. Translated: CASSEGLERCTGELFF.

This chain uses TRBV6-1 with TRBJ1-5; 11 bases match TRBD1. V trimming: 5 bases; J trimming: 0 bases; junction bases outside the gene matches: 6. The CDR3 extends over 17 amino acids. Germline CDR1 reads MNHNS; CDR2 reads SASEGT. The CDR3 region has the DNA TGTGCCAGCAGTAAGGACAGGGGGCCTGGTAGCAATCAGCCCCAGCATTTT. This gives the protein CASSKDRGPGSNQPQHF.

This clonotype was seen only a few times. The V gene is TRBV29-1, the J gene TRBJ1-1; 9 bases align to TRBD1. This CDR3 contains 16 residues. The germline gives CDR1 SQVTM, CDR2 ANQGSEA. V was pared by 3 bases and J by 1 base, with 9 bases of the junction left unmatched. The CDR3 DNA reads as TGCAGCGTTGATACTGGACAGGGGAATACGAACACTGAAGCTTTCTTT. Its protein product is CSVDTGQGNTNTEAFF.

This chain connects TRBV11-2 to TRBJ2-5; D may be TRBD1 (6 bases). The CDR3 extends over 15 amino acids. V was cut by 5 bases and J by 5 bases, with 18 bases left in between. Germline-derived CDR1 and CDR2 are SGHAT and FQNNGV. DNA for the CDR3: TGTGCCAGCAGCCCGAGGGGGAACCCCCAGGAGACCCAGTACTTC. Translated: CASSPRGNPQETQYF.

The rearrangement uses TRBV20-1 and TRBJ2-2; 8 bases are a match to TRBD2. CDR1 is DFQATT and CDR2 is SNEGSKA in the germline V gene (reference sequence). The CDR3 consists of 16 residues. The ends lost 2 bases at V and 1 base at J; junction bases unmatched: 6. The CDR3 region has the DNA TGCAGTGCTAGACCCTTCCTAGCGGGGAACACCGGGGAGCTGTTTTTT. Translation gives CSARPFLAGNTGELFF.

This rearrangement joins TRBV19 to TRBJ1-2; D is perhaps TRBD1 (5 bases). The V and J ends lost 7 bases and 3 bases respectively, with 15 bases between them. This CDR3 comprises 14 residues. CDR1 is LNHDA, CDR2 SQIVND, per germline (reference sequence). CDR3 loop: CASTEVDIHYGYTF. CDR3 sequence (DNA): TGTGCCAGTACAGAGGTGGACATCCACTATGGCTACACCTTC.

This rearrangement joins TRBV7-2 to TRBJ1-2, with a weak D call TRBD1 (5 bases). The V gene lost 5 bases and the J gene lost 5 bases, with 15 bases spanning the gap. Germline V gene sequence: CDR1 SGHTA, CDR2 FQGNSA. The CDR3 has 14 amino acids. In DNA, the CDR3 is TGTGCCAGCAGCCCGACAGCCACCTCTTATGGCTACACCTTC. This translates into CASSPTATSYGYTF.

The chain combines TRBV4-1 with TRBJ1-1; D is undetermined. Trimming cost V 0 bases and J 1 base, with 9 bases left between them. Germline V gene lookup returns CDR1 MGHRA and CDR2 YSYEKL. The CDR3 extends over 15 amino acids. DNA for the CDR3: TGCGCCAGCAGCCAAGATCGGCGGTCGAACACTGAAGCTTTCTTT. It translates to CASSQDRRSNTEAFF.

This clonotype has just a few counts. The chain employs TRBV28 and TRBJ1-1, with D hard to call. Germline lookup yields CDR1 MDHEN and CDR2 SYDVKM. This CDR3 region has 14 residues. With 4 bases removed from V and 0 bases from J, the gap between germline ends came to 9 bases. CDR3 amino acids: CASSYGDVNTEAFF. The CDR3, as DNA: TGTGCCAGCAGTTACGGGGATGTGAACACTGAAGCTTTCTTT.

This clonotype was seen a handful of times. The rearrangement joins TRBV7-3 to TRBJ2-2; TRBD1 agrees at 8 bases. Germline V lookup: CDR1 SGHTA, CDR2 FQGTGA. The CDR3 spans 16 residues. Trimming removed 1 base from V and 4 bases from J; junction bases left unmatched: 5. The CDR3 loop is CASSLSQGAPTGELFF. CDR3 bases: TGTGCCAGCAGCTTAAGTCAGGGGGCGCCCACCGGGGAGCTGTTTTTT.

In this sample, this clonotype turned up many times. The V call is TRBV12-3 or TRBV12-4, the J call TRBJ1-1, with D unresolved. The CDR3 extends over 16 amino acids. Trimming left V 5 bases short and J 6 bases short, with 22 bases between. CDR3 bases: TGTGCCAGCAGTATCAACCGGGATCCCCTTGGGTCTGAAGCTTTCTTT. It specifies CASSINRDPLGSEAFF.

The rearrangement links TRBV20-1 to TRBJ2-5; 7 positions agree with TRBD2. J was trimmed by 0 bases and V by 5 bases; bases with no gene match: 9. There are 15 residues in the CDR3. Germline V gene data show CDR1 as DFQATT and CDR2 as SNEGSKA (reference sequence). This CDR3 is CSAGGDILYQETQYF. The DNA for the CDR3 is TGCAGTGCTGGGGGGGATATTTTGTACCAAGAGACCCAGTACTTC.

The chain employs TRBV11-2 and TRBJ2-6, with 9 bases identical to TRBD1. V was pared by 5 bases and J by 4 bases, with 9 bases of the junction left unmatched. Germline V CDR1 and CDR2: SGHAT, FQNNGV. The CDR3 consists of 17 residues. CDR3 residues: CASSPWDRVDGANVLTF. In nucleotides, the CDR3 is TGTGCCAGCAGCCCCTGGGACAGGGTGGACGGGGCCAACGTCCTGACTTTC. Complete variable domain (other parts from reference TRBV11-2 and TRBJ2-6): EAGVAQSPRYKIIEKRQSVAFWCNPISGHATLYWYQQILGQGPKLLIQFQNNGVVDDSQLPKDRFSAERLKGVDSTLKIQPAKLEDSAVYLCASSPWDRVDGANVLTFGAGSRLTVL.

This clonotype was observed a handful of times. This chain joins TRBV28 and TRBJ1-1, with D tentatively TRBD1 (5 bases). The CDR3 runs to 12 residues. Germline loops: CDR1 MDHEN, CDR2 SYDVKM. The ends were cut back, 10 bases at V and 5 bases at J, with 14 bases in the middle. CDR3 bases: TGTGCCACCAGGACGGGGGGGACTGAAGCTTTCTTT. It yields the protein CATRTGGTEAFF. Based on the CDR3 plus reference TRBV28 and TRBJ1-1, the full variable domain is DVKVTQSSRYLVKRTGEKVFLECVQDMDHENMFWYRQDPGLGLRLIYFSYDVKMKEKGDIPEGYSVSREKKERFSLILESASTNQTSMYLCATRTGGTEAFFGQGTRLTVV.

This clonotype was observed many times. The genes are TRBV12-3 or TRBV12-4 and TRBJ1-6; D unresolved. The V end lost 6 bases, the J end lost 4 bases, and 10 bases lay between the germline ends. The CDR3 runs 14 residues. The chain's CDR3 is CASRSSGYNSPLHF. In DNA form, the CDR3 reads TGTGCCAGCAGGTCTAGTGGGTATAATTCACCCCTCCACTTT.

The V and J genes are TRBV6-2 or TRBV6-3 and TRBJ2-7, with 10 bases identical to TRBD1. The CDR3 spans 14 residues. Unmatched junction bases numbered 3, after V lost 5 bases and J lost 2 bases. Germline lookup yields CDR1 MNHEY and CDR2 SVGEGT. The CDR3 nucleotides read TGTGCCAGCAGTAGACAGGGGGCCGCCTACGAGCAGTACTTC. Protein sequence: CASSRQGAAYEQYF.